The entry below gives a single T cell receptor beta chain sequence along with its context. Authors' data handling: Estimation of nucleated cell counts was performed using reference gene primer amplification. The method was immunoSEQ multiplex PCR; TCRdb's version includes in-frame clones alone and lacks a portion of them. D and trimming were read from the DNA, whereas the V and J calls and clone size are those reported in that table. The data hold some 76,000 clones, with around four fifths observed a single time. This sample is drawn from a study of blood T cell repertoires in COVID-19. Study overall: Samples of COVID-19 (acute and convalescent) were obtained from the United States, Italy and Spain. Sample material is recorded as cDNA or gDNA derived from T cells, B-cell-depleted T cells, or PBMCs.

The germline V gene has CDR1 SGHRS and CDR2 YFSETQ. There are 13 residues in the CDR3. V gave up 6 bases and J gave up 4 bases, with 10 bases separating them. This receptor was obtained from a human donor in a cohort sampled during active COVID-19. This rearrangement joins TRBV5-1 to TRBJ2-2; D may be TRBD2 (5 bases). The sample consisted of peripheral blood. CDR3 sequence reads: CASTAGATGELFF. The DNA of the CDR3 is TGCGCCAGCACGGCGGGTGCCACCGGGGAGCTGTTTTTT.